Listed below are T cell receptor beta chains from one sample, sequenced in a study of cytomegalovirus exposure and HLA in healthy donors. Assay: immunoSEQ multiplex PCR; the TCRdb copy retains only in-frame clones and omits some. The profile shows 95,000 to 150,000 clones, roughly 70% of them singletons. The specimen was PBMCs. These receptor sequences come from a woman aged 40 to 49 in good health and CMV-seronegative. Both conserved end residues are part of each CDR3. A D gene is named only where the DNA matches it firmly. The listing skips clone size in some rows; elsewhere it reads once, few, many or a size class.

TRBD1,TRBJ1-2,TRBV6-6,NA,CASSYSWTGGNYGYTF,TGTGCCAGCAGTTACTCCTGGACAGGGGGAAACTATGGCTACACCTTC
NA,TRBJ2-6,TRBV4-2,NA,CASSHGQSSSGANVLTF,TGTGCCAGCAGCCACGGACAGTCCAGCTCTGGGGCCAACGTCCTGACTTTC
NA,TRBJ2-7,TRBV7-9,NA,CASGGSAGDEQYF,TGTGCCAGCGGCGGAAGCGCAGGGGACGAGCAGTACTTC
TRBD1,TRBJ2-7,TRBV28,NA,CASSLTAGQGTYEQYF,TGTGCCAGCAGTTTAACGGCGGGACAGGGAACCTACGAGCAGTACTTC
TRBD2,TRBJ2-6,TRBV2,NA,CATRGAGGSSGANVLTF,TGTGCCACAAGAGGGGCGGGAGGGTCCTCTGGGGCCAACGTCCTGACTTTC
TRBD2,TRBJ2-1,TRBV7-9,NA,CASSSFTSGRAYEQFF,TGTGCCAGCAGCTCCTTTACTAGCGGGAGGGCCTATGAGCAGTTCTTC
NA,TRBJ2-3,TRBV27,NA,CASGHPSTDTQYF,TGTGCCAGCGGACACCCGAGCACAGATACGCAGTATTTT
TRBD2,TRBJ2-3,TRBV6-6,NA,CASSYSSGNPDTQYF,TGTGCCAGCAGTTACTCGAGCGGGAATCCAGATACGCAGTATTTT
NA,TRBJ2-2,TRBV5-1,NA,CASSSAGLSVTGELFF,TGCGCCAGCAGCTCCGCGGGACTGTCGGTCACCGGGGAGCTGTTTTTT
NA,TRBJ2-1,TRBV27,NA,CASSSGYYNEQFF,TGTGCCAGCAGTTCGGGTTACTACAATGAGCAGTTCTTC
TRBD2,TRBJ2-2,TRBV7-2,few,CASSLRRESGELFF,TGTGCCAGCAGCTTACGGCGGGAGAGCGGGGAGCTGTTTTTT
TRBD2,TRBJ2-1,TRBV25-1,NA,CASSEYAGDGTEQFF,TGTGCCAGCAGTGAATATGCGGGGGACGGGACTGAGCAGTTCTTC
NA,TRBJ1-1,TRBV7-6,NA,CASSPKARLAFF,TGTGCCAGCAGCCCGAAAGCCAGGTTAGCTTTCTTT
TRBD2,TRBJ2-5,TRBV5-6,few,CASTGLAGGPGTQYF,TGTGCCAGCACCGGACTAGCGGGGGGCCCGGGGACCCAGTACTTC
NA,TRBJ1-3,TRBV6-5,NA,CASSSYSNGNTIYF,TGTGCCAGCAGTTCTTACTCGAACGGAAACACCATATATTTT
TRBD1,TRBJ1-3,TRBV7-9,few,CASSFRGFGNTIYF,TGTGCCAGCAGCTTCAGGGGGTTCGGAAACACCATATATTTT
NA,TRBJ1-2,TRBV6-5,NA,CASSSPVTGFGGYTF,TGTGCCAGCAGTTCCCCCGTTACAGGGTTTGGGGGCTACACCTTC
TRBD1,TRBJ2-7,TRBV18,NA,CASSPGQNYEQYF,TGTGCCAGCTCACCGGGACAGAACTACGAGCAGTACTTC
NA,TRBJ1-6,TRBV6-5,NA,CASSSPGGSPLHF,TGTGCCAGCAGTTCTCCAGGTGGCTCACCCCTCCACTTT
NA,TRBJ2-7,TRBV6-6,once,CASSSEDRDSVEQYF,TGTGCCAGCAGTTCTGAGGACCGGGACTCTGTCGAGCAGTACTTC
NA,TRBJ1-2,TRBV4-3,NA,CASSQAIQGGKGYTF,TGCGCCAGCAGCCAAGCAATTCAGGGAGGCAAGGGCTACACCTTC
TRBD2,TRBJ2-7,TRBV7-2,NA,CASSPGLAGILGSHEQYF,TGTGCCAGCAGCCCGGGACTAGCGGGAATTTTAGGCTCCCACGAGCAGTACTTC
NA,TRBJ1-3,TRBV19,NA,CASSRGGTGNTIYF,TGTGCCAGTAGTAGGGGGGGCACTGGAAACACCATATATTTT
NA,TRBJ1-5,TRBV6-1,few,CASSDQGYSNQPQHF,TGTGCCAGCAGTGATCAGGGGTATAGCAATCAGCCCCAGCATTTT
NA,TRBJ2-5,TRBV7-2,NA,CASSLAGGTQYF,TGTGCCAGCAGCTTAGCGGGAGGGACCCAGTACTTC
TRBD1,TRBJ2-1,TRBV7-3,NA,CASSFSGQSHEQFF,TGTGCCAGCAGCTTCTCGGGACAGTCCCATGAGCAGTTCTTC
TRBD1,TRBJ1-1,TRBV6-5,NA,CASRTPRQGNTEAFF,TGTGCCAGCAGGACCCCCCGACAGGGGAACACTGAAGCTTTCTTT
TRBD2,TRBJ2-1,TRBV6-4,NA,CASSSTSGATNEQFF,TGTGCCAGCAGTTCGACTAGCGGGGCGACCAATGAGCAGTTCTTC
NA,TRBJ2-7,TRBV7-2,NA,CASSFPGTGKEGGGYEQYF,TGTGCCAGCAGCTTCCCCGGGACAGGTAAGGAGGGGGGGGGCTACGAGCAGTACTTC
NA,TRBJ1-1,TRBV9,once,CASSAGTNMNTEAFF,TGTGCCAGCAGCGCGGGGACAAATATGAACACTGAAGCTTTCTTT
NA,TRBJ2-7,TRBV2,NA,CASSRQAGGYEQYF,TGTGCCAGCAGTCGACAGGCTGGGGGCTACGAGCAGTACTTC